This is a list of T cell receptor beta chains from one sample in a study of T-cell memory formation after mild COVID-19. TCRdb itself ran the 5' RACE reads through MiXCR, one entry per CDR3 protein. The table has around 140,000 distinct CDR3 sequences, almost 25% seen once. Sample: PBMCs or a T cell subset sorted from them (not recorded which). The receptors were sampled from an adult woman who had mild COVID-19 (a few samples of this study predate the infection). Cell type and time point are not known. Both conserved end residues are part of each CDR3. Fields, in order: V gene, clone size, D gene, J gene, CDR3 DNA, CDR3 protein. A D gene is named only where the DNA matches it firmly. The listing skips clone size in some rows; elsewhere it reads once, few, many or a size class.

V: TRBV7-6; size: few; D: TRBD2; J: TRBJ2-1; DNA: TGTGCCAGCAGCTTAGGGGGACTAGCGGATGCCAATGAGCAGTTCTTC; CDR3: CASSLGGLADANEQFF
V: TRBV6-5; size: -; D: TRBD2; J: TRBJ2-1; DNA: TGTGCCAGCAGTTACTGGCCGACTAGCGCCTACAATGAGCAGTTCTTC; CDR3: CASSYWPTSAYNEQFF
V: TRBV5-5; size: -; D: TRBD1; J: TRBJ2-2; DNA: TGTGCCAGCAGCCTACAGGGGGCAAGCACCGGGGAGCTGTTTTTT; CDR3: CASSLQGASTGELFF
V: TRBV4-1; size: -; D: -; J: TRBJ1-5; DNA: TGCGCCAGCAGCCAAGAATCCGGCCCTCAGCCCCAGCATTTT; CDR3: CASSQESGPQPQHF
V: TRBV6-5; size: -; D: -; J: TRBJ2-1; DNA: TGTGCCAGCAGTTACGCGGGACAGTCGAGTAATGAGCAGTTCTTC; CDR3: CASSYAGQSSNEQFF
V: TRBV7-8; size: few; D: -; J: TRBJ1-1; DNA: TGTGCCAGCAGCTCCCAGGACTACGAAGCTTTCTTT; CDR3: CASSSQDYEAFF
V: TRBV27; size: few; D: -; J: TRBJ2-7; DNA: TGTGCCAGCAGACAGGGTAGTGCCTACGAGCAGTACTTC; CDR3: CASRQGSAYEQYF
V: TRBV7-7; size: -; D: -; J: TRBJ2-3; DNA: TGTGCCAGCAGCTCGGGGGGCTCAGATACGCAGTATTTT; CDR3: CASSSGGSDTQYF
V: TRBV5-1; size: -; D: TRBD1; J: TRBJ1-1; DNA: TGCGCCAGCAGCTTGGAAGTCAGGGGGGCGGGGAACACTGAAGCTTTCTTT; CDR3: CASSLEVRGAGNTEAFF
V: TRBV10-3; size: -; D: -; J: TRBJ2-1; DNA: TGTGCCATCGGGGGGAAGTTCGATGAGCAGTTCTTC; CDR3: CAIGGKFDEQFF
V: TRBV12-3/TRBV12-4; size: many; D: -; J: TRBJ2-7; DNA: TGTGCCAGCAGTTTGCGGGGGCCAGTCGAGCAGTACTTC; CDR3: CASSLRGPVEQYF
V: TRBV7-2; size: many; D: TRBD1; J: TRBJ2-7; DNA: TGTGCCAGCAGCTTTGGGGCAGGGGGCTACGAGCAGTACTTC; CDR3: CASSFGAGGYEQYF
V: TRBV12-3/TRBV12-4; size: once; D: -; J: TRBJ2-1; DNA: TGTGCCAGCAGTTTCTTGCGGGGAACCGATGAGCAGTTCTTC; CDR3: CASSFLRGTDEQFF
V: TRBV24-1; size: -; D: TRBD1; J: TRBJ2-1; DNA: TGTGCCACCAGTGATTTGGGGACAGGCAACAATGAGCAGTTCTTC; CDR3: CATSDLGTGNNEQFF
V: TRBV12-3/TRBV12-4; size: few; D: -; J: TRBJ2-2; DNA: TGTGCCAGCAGCGGCGGGGAGCTGTTTTTT; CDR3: CASSGGELFF
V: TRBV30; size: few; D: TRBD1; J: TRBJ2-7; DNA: TGTGCCTGGAGTGCAGGGACAGCGGCCGAGCAGTACTTC; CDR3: CAWSAGTAAEQYF
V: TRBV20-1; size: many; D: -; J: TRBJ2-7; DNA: TGCAGTGCTGCCCAGCCGAGGGCTCGGATCGAGCAGTACTTC; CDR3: CSAAQPRARIEQYF
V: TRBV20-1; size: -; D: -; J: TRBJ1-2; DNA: TGCAGTGCTAGCTCCCGGAACTATGGCTACACCTTC; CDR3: CSASSRNYGYTF
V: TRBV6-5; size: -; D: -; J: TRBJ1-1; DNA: TGTGCCAGCAGTTACTTCGGGGGGGACACTGAAGCTTTCTTT; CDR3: CASSYFGGDTEAFF
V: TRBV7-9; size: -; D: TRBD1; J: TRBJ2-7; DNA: TGTGCCAGCAGTTCACAGGGGGCCCACGAGCAGTACTTC; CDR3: CASSSQGAHEQYF
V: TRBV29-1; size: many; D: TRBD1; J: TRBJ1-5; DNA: TGCAGCGTTCAAACAGGGGGCAATCAGCCCCAGCATTTT; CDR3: CSVQTGGNQPQHF
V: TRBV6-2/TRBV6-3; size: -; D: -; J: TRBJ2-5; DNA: TGTGCCAGCAGTTACAGGGAGTACCAAGAGACCCAGTACTTC; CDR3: CASSYREYQETQYF
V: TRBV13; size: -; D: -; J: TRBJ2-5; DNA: TGTGCCAGCAGCTTGGGAGGCCAAGAGACCCAGTACTTC; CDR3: CASSLGGQETQYF
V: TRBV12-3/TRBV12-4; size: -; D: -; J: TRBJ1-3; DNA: TGTGCGTGTGGGGGTGGAAACACCATATATTTT; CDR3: CACGGGNTIYF
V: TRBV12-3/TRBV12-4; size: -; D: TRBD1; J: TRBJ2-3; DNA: TGTGCCAGTGAGGGGGCGGGAGATACGCAGTATTTT; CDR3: CASEGAGDTQYF
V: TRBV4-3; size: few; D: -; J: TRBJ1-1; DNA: TGCGCCAGCAGCCAAGGGAGCACTGAAGCTTTCTTT; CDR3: CASSQGSTEAFF
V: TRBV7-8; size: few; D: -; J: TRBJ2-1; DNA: TGTGCCAGCAGCTTAAACTTCTACAATGAGCAGTTCTTC; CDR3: CASSLNFYNEQFF
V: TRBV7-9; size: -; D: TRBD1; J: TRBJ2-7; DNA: TGTGCCAGCAGCTTATCCAGGACAGGGGACTACGAGCAGTACTTC; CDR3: CASSLSRTGDYEQYF
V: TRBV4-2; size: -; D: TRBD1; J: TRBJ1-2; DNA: TGTGCCAGCAGCCATCCGGGACAGGGGGCTGGTGGCTACACCTTC; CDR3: CASSHPGQGAGGYTF
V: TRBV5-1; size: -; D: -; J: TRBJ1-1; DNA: TGCGCAAGCAGCTTGAACCCAATCGTGGGGGGGACCACTGAAGCTTTCTTT; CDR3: CASSLNPIVGGTTEAFF